These 28 T cell receptor beta chains share one sample of origin, sequenced in a study of blood T cell repertoires in COVID-19. Assay: immunoSEQ multiplex PCR; the TCRdb copy retains only in-frame clones and omits some. The sample holds about 140,000 clones, 65% to 80% seen once. The sequencing sample was made of peripheral blood. The source of these receptors is a man between 60 and 75 years old with acute or convalescent COVID-19.

Ten or more counts support this clone. The chain combines TRBV13 with TRBJ2-7, with TRBD2 matching 10 bases. CDR3 size: 14 residues. Per germline, CDR1 PRHDT and CDR2 FYEKMQ (reference sequence). V dropped 4 bases and J dropped 3; count of bases not matched to a gene: 3. The CDR3 region is CASSSGLASYEQYF. The CDR3 nucleotides are TGTGCCAGCAGCTCGGGACTAGCGAGCTACGAGCAGTACTTC.

This chain joins TRBV4-2 and TRBJ2-6; a possible D gene is TRBD1 (6 bases). There are 24 residues in the CDR3. Trimming left V 4 bases short and J 0 bases short, with 34 bases between. Germline CDR1 and CDR2: LGHNA and YNFKEQ. DNA for the CDR3: TGTGCCAGCAGCCCCAGCGGCGCTACTTCGATTGATACGGGACACATCTCTGGGGCCAACGTCCTGACTTTC. Translating gives CASSPSGATSIDTGHISGANVLTF.

This chain links TRBV5-1 with TRBJ1-5, with D possibly being TRBD1 (5 bases). The V end lost 0 bases, the J end lost 4 bases, and 11 bases lay between the germline ends. Per germline, CDR1 SGHRS and CDR2 YFSETQ. CDR3 length: 15 amino acids. CDR3 sequence (DNA): TGCGCCAGCAGCTTGGACGCCAGGGCTAATCAGCCCCAGCATTTT. This translates into CASSLDARANQPQHF.

The gene calls are TRBV19 and TRBJ2-1; 8 bases are a match to TRBD1. Losses at the gene ends were 5 bases for V and 8 bases for J; bases not matched to a gene: 8. The CDR3 contains 14 residues. Germline V lookup: CDR1 LNHDA, CDR2 SQIVND (reference sequence). The CDR3 spells CASSWQGAWDEQFF. The CDR3 DNA sequence: TGTGCCAGTAGTTGGCAGGGGGCATGGGATGAGCAGTTCTTC. The full variable domain, completed using reference TRBV19 and TRBJ2-1, is DGGITQSPKYLFRKEGQNVTLSCEQNLNHDAMYWYRQDPGQGLRLIYYSQIVNDFQKGDIAEGYSVSREKKESFPLTVTSAQKNPTAFYLCASSWQGAWDEQFFGPGTRLTVL.

V gene TRBV7-8 combines with J gene TRBJ2-1; TRBD2 matches at 8 bases. CDR3 length equals 13 residues. Trimming took 2 bases from V and 6 from J; bases not matched to a gene: 0. Germline V gene lookup returns CDR1 SGHVS and CDR2 FQNEAQ. CDR3 residues: CASSLSGSNEQFF. The CDR3 DNA follows: TGTGCCAGCAGCTTAAGCGGGAGCAATGAGCAGTTCTTC.

J is TRBJ2-1 and V is TRBV10-3; D may be TRBD1 (8 bases). CDR3 length equals 14 residues. V was clipped by 6 bases and J by 8 bases, with 17 bases between them. CDR1 and CDR2 from the germline V gene are ENHRY and SYGVKD. This CDR3 is CAIRGGTGRDEQFF. In DNA form, the CDR3 reads TGTGCCATCAGGGGGGGGACAGGACGGGATGAGCAGTTCTTC.

V gene TRBV2 combines with J gene TRBJ2-7; tentatively, D is TRBD1 (6 bases). CDR3 length: 15 amino acids. Trimming cost V 1 base and J 3 bases, with 13 bases left between them. Looked up from germline, CDR1 is SNHLY and CDR2 is FYNNEI. DNA for the CDR3: TGTGCCAGCAGTGAAGGGCCCCAAGGGGGCTACGAGCAGTACTTC. Its translation is CASSEGPQGGYEQYF.

The chain joins TRBV30 to TRBJ2-3, with 9 bases that match TRBD2. V was pared by 8 bases and J by 5 bases, with 11 bases of the junction left unmatched. The CDR3 is made up of 14 amino acids. Germline assignment: CDR1 GTSNPN and CDR2 SVGIG (reference sequence). The CDR3 sequence: CARTAGGIIDTQYF. CDR3 sequence (DNA): TGTGCCCGGACGGCGGGAGGGATTATAGATACGCAGTATTTT. Using reference TRBV30 and TRBJ2-3 for the parts outside the CDR3, the full variable domain is SQTIHQWPATLVQPVGSPLSLECTVEGTSNPNLYWYRQAAGRGLQLLFYSVGIGQISSEVPQNLSASRPQDRQFILSSKKLLLSDSGFYLCARTAGGIIDTQYFGPGTRLTVL.

The chain joins TRBV5-1 to TRBJ2-3; 10 bases match TRBD2. This CDR3 comprises 15 residues. The V segment lost 2 bases and the J segment 3 bases; nucleotides outside the gene matches: 3. Germline V CDR1 and CDR2: SGHRS, YFSETQ. CDR3 sequence (DNA): TGCGCCAGCAGCTTTCAGCGGGAGGGTACAGATACGCAGTATTTT. Translated: CASSFQREGTDTQYF.

The gene calls are TRBV27 and TRBJ2-3, with TRBD1 matching 7 bases. Trimming cost V 3 bases and J 3 bases; bases outside gene matches: 6. Germline values: CDR1 MNHEY, CDR2 SMNVEV (reference sequence). The CDR3 sequence is 15 residues long. For the CDR3, the DNA is TGTGCCAGCAGTTTCAGATGGGACAGAACAGATACGCAGTATTTT. It codes for CASSFRWDRTDTQYF.

CDR3 bases: TGTGCCAGTATTACAGGCCCCGGCACTGAAGCTTTCTTT. It specifies CASITGPGTEAFF. The chain employs TRBV19 and TRBJ1-1; a possible D gene is TRBD1 (5 bases). The ends were cut back, 7 bases at V and 4 bases at J, with 13 bases in the middle. CDR1 is LNHDA, CDR2 SQIVND, per germline (reference sequence). The CDR3 contains 13 residues.

The chain combines TRBV28 with TRBJ1-6, with 7 bases identical to TRBD1. This CDR3 contains 15 residues. Unmatched junction bases numbered 9, after V lost 5 bases and J lost 8 bases. CDR1 is MDHEN, CDR2 SYDVKM, per germline. DNA for the CDR3: TGTGCCAGCAGTACCCCAGACAGGGACTATTCACCCCTCCACTTT. Its translation is CASSTPDRDYSPLHF.

This chain connects TRBV5-1 to TRBJ2-3; 12 bases are shared with TRBD2. The germline gives CDR1 SGHRS, CDR2 YFSETQ. Trimming at V came to 3 bases and at J to 4 bases, leaving 0 bases not matched to a gene. The CDR3 is 14 residues long. Written as DNA, the CDR3 is TGCGCCAGCAGCTGGACTAGCGGGGCAGATACGCAGTATTTT. This sequence encodes CASSWTSGADTQYF.

The chain uses TRBV28 and TRBJ1-5; a weak D match, TRBD1 (6 bases). CDR1 and CDR2 (germline): MDHEN, SYDVKM. The CDR3 totals 15 residues. The V and J ends lost 6 bases and 5 bases respectively, with 17 bases between them. DNA for the CDR3: TGTGCCAGCAGCCGCCGAGGGGGAGGGGATCAGCCCCAGCATTTT. Translation gives CASSRRGGGDQPQHF.

This clone has at least ten counts. The chain employs TRBV5-6 and TRBJ1-5, with 11 bases matching TRBD1. This CDR3 has 14 residues. The germline V gene has CDR1 SGHDT and CDR2 YYEEEE. Trimming removed 3 bases from V and 6 bases from J; junction bases left unmatched: 2. The CDR3 nucleotides are TGTGCCAGCAGCTGGACAGGGGGCGGTCAGCCCCAGCATTTT. This translates into CASSWTGGGQPQHF.

The V gene is TRBV29-1, the J gene TRBJ2-3; 11 bases match TRBD2. The germline V gene has CDR1 SQVTM and CDR2 ANQGSEA. The CDR3 length is 13 residues. The J segment lost 5 bases and the V segment lost 6 bases, leaving 4 bases of the junction unmatched. Here the CDR3 reads CSVPGLAVDTQYF. DNA for the CDR3: TGCAGCGTACCGGGACTAGCGGTAGATACGCAGTATTTT.

The rearrangement uses TRBV2 and TRBJ1-2; a possible D gene is TRBD1 (5 bases). Trimming pared 6 bases from V and 5 bases from J, leaving 16 bases between. The CDR3 has 14 amino acids. CDR1 and CDR2 from the germline V gene are SNHLY and FYNNEI. The chain's CDR3 is CASRTEGNGYGYTF. The CDR3 region has the DNA TGTGCCAGCAGGACAGAAGGGAATGGGTATGGCTACACCTTC.

This clone was counted a few times. V usage is TRBV28 and J usage is TRBJ2-1; 7 bases line up with TRBD1. Trimming cost V 6 bases and J 4 bases; bases outside gene matches: 6. CDR1 MDHEN and CDR2 SYDVKM come from the germline V gene. The length of the CDR3 is 14 residues. In nucleotides, the CDR3 is TGTGCCAGCAGGGAAAGGGGGCCTTACAATGAGCAGTTCTTC. Its protein is CASRERGPYNEQFF.

The rearrangement uses TRBV3-1 (or the pseudogene TRBV3-2) and TRBJ1-2; 11 bases align to TRBD1. J was trimmed by 8 bases and V by 1 base; bases with no gene match: 6. Germline-derived CDR1 and CDR2 are LGHDT and YNNKEL (reference sequence). This CDR3 spans 15 amino acids. CDR3 sequence (DNA): TGTGCCAGCAGCCAAGCAGGACAGGGGGCTCGGGGCTACACCTTC. Residues: CASSQAGQGARGYTF.

On this clone: The same CDR3 arises from other DNA sequences in this sample as well. The J gene is TRBJ2-5, the V gene TRBV6-1; TRBD1 agrees at 8 bases. The ends lost 2 bases at V and 1 base at J; junction bases unmatched: 6. CDR1 is MNHNS and CDR2 is SASEGT in the germline V gene. The CDR3 spans 16 residues. The CDR3 region has the DNA TGTGCCAGCAGTGAACGACTTGGACAGGGCCAAGAGACCCAGTACTTC. Its protein product is CASSERLGQGQETQYF.

This clone came up once. V and J are TRBV12-3 or TRBV12-4 and TRBJ1-2; a weak D match, TRBD1 (5 bases). CDR3 length: 12 amino acids. The germline V and J ends were trimmed by 8 bases and 8 bases, with 15 bases remaining between them. The CDR3 region has the DNA TGTGCCAGCGCTTCACTCGGGGGGGGCTACACCTTC. Its protein product is CASASLGGGYTF.

The chain employs TRBV7-2 and TRBJ1-2; 7 bases agree with TRBD1. The CDR3 runs 16 residues. Germline V gives CDR1 SGHTA, CDR2 FQGNSA. Trimming took 2 bases from V and 2 from J; bases not matched to a gene: 8. CDR3 sequence: CASSLYAGQVNYGYTF. CDR3 nucleotides: TGTGCCAGCAGCTTATATGCCGGACAGGTGAACTATGGCTACACCTTC.

V gene TRBV27 combines with J gene TRBJ2-1; 10 bases agree with TRBD2. With V trimmed by 2 bases and J by 4 bases, 2 bases remained unmatched. This CDR3 has 15 amino acids. The germline gives CDR1 MNHEY, CDR2 SMNVEV (reference sequence). The CDR3: CASSLGTSVYNEQFF. The CDR3 coding sequence is TGTGCCAGCAGTTTAGGGACTAGCGTTTACAATGAGCAGTTCTTC.

The rearrangement links TRBV30 to TRBJ1-5, with unresolved D. CDR3 length: 15 amino acids. Trimming removed 0 bases at V and 0 bases at J, with 9 bases between. In germline, CDR1 is GTSNPN, CDR2 SVGIG (reference sequence). The CDR3: CAWSVGAYSNQPQHF. CDR3 sequence (DNA): TGTGCCTGGAGTGTGGGAGCTTATAGCAATCAGCCCCAGCATTTT.

The chain links TRBV5-1 to TRBJ2-2; D ambiguous. This CDR3 has 14 residues. CDR1 SGHRS and CDR2 YFSETQ come from the germline V gene. The germline V and J ends were trimmed by 5 bases and 5 bases, with 13 bases remaining between them. The CDR3 DNA reads TGCGCCAGCAGACCCCCGGCGAGGACCGGGGAGCTGTTTTTT. Protein sequence: CASRPPARTGELFF.

Only a few counts were recorded for this clone. V usage is TRBV19 and J usage is TRBJ2-3, with D possibly matching TRBD2 (6 bases). Trimming removed 0 bases from V and 0 bases from J, with 13 bases in between. CDR3 size: 17 residues. The germline V gene has CDR1 LNHDA and CDR2 SQIVND (reference sequence). CDR3 amino acids: CASSIDFGGVSTDTQYF. CDR3 bases: TGTGCCAGTAGTATAGATTTCGGGGGAGTGAGCACAGATACGCAGTATTTT.

The chain employs TRBV27 and TRBJ1-2; D remains ambiguous. The CDR3 is 13 residues long. V was pared by 2 bases and J by 7 bases, with 11 bases between. CDR1 is MNHEY, CDR2 SMNVEV, per germline (reference sequence). This CDR3 is CASSLQARSGYTF. The DNA of the CDR3 is TGTGCCAGCAGTTTACAGGCCCGAAGTGGCTACACCTTC.

The chain joins TRBV5-1 to TRBJ2-4; no clear D. Germline-derived CDR1 and CDR2 are SGHRS and YFSETQ. Trimming left V 4 bases short and J 6 bases short, with 5 bases between. CDR3 size: 11 residues. CDR3 nucleotides: TGCGCCAGCAGCATCGGAAACATTCAGTACTTC. Translated, it gives CASSIGNIQYF.